This TCR beta chain was recorded in a study of blood T cell repertoires in COVID-19 (dated by TCRdb to about 2020). Background for the entire study: Samples from collaborators originated in the United States, Italy and Spain and spanned both the acute and convalescent phases of COVID-19. A de-identified subject ID, COVID-19 status, age in years and sex were almost always included in the sample metadata. The samples were drawn from the first 160 participants of the ongoing ImmuneRACE study and from 950 to 1,500 subjects provided by 6 global collaborators. The dataset comprised deeply sampled blood TCRbeta repertoires from subjects exposed to, actively infected with, or recovered from COVID-19. Where available, HLA class I and class II types were obtained from metadata supplied by the sample provider rather than from assay-based typing. The prospective study material was composed of cDNA or gDNA derived from T cells, B-cell-depleted T cells, or PBMCs. A freely available public database, intended as a resource for researchers studying the immune response to SARS-CoV-2, is where the repertoires were released.

On this clone: Its antigen is still unknown. Base qualities are not recorded, but no much larger clone differs from it by a single base.

Trimming takes 6 bases from V and 6 bases from J, and the germline ends sit 15 bases apart. The CDR3 measures 13 amino acids from cysteine to phenylalanine. The read is trimmed to its CDR3 DNA, 39 bases read in frame from base 1. The germline V gene specifies ENHRY as CDR1 and SYGVKD as CDR2. TCRbeta CDR3 regions were amplified from genomic DNA by means of the immunoSEQ Assay, a bias-controlled multiplex PCR. Per the source publication's procedure: Nucleated cell counts per sample were estimated from amplification of reference gene primers within the assay. To quantify the absolute abundance of each unique TCRbeta CDR3 rearrangement, sequence reads were collapsed and filtered. For each sample, productive Simpson clonality was calculated as the square root of Simpson's diversity index over productive rearrangements. Sourced from immuneACCESS, this table was stored by TCRdb with only in-frame sequences that have V and J called. A share of the clones is absent; for the studies checked, an unresolved V gene accounts for under half, and the remainder has no known explanation. Clone size and the V and J calls come from that table; the DNA yielded D and trimming. The sample table contains tens of thousands of clones; only one count was recorded for over 75% of them. The ten largest clones represent over 6.5% of the sample.

General findings and caveats noted by the study authors: The quantity of clinical and demographic metadata differed by source and by participant and was supplied without curation.

Collaborating institutions collected whole blood in K2EDTA tubes following their own protocols. Collaborator samples were shipped for TCRbeta analysis as frozen whole blood, isolated PBMCs, or DNA extracted from either sample type. The rearrangement joined TRBV10-3 to TRBJ2-7, with a tentative D gene TRBD1 over 5 matching bases. Sequencing input: peripheral blood. This sequence originates from a man aged 70 or older with acute or convalescent COVID-19. The CDR3 reads CAISASGSSEQYF. At the DNA level, the sequence is TGTGCCATCAGCGCTTCAGGGTCAAGCGAGCAGTACTTC.